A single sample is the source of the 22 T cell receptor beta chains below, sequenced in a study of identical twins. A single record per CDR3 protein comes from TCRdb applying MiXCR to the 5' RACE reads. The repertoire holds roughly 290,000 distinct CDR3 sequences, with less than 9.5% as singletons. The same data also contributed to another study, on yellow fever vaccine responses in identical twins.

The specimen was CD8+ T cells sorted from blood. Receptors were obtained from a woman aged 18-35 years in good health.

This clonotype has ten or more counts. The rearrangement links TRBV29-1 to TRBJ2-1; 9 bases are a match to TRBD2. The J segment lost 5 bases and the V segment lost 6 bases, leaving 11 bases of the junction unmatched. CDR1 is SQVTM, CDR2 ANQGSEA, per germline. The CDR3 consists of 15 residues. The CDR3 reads CSVLGREGFNNEQFF. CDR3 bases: TGCAGCGTCCTGGGGCGGGAGGGCTTCAACAATGAGCAGTTCTTC.

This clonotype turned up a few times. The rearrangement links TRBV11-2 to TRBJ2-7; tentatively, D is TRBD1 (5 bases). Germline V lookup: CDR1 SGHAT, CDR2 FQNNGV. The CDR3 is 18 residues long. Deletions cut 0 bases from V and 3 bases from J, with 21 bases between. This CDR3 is CASSLDEARTSPYYEQYF. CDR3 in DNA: TGTGCCAGCAGCTTAGACGAGGCCCGGACAAGTCCGTACTACGAGCAGTACTTC.

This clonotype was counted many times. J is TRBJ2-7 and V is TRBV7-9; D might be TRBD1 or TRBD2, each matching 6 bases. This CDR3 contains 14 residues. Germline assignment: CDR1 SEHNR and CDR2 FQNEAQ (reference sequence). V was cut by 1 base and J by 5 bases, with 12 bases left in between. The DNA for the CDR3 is TGTGCCAGCAGCTTAGAGGGGGGATCTAACGAGCAGTACTTC. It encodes CASSLEGGSNEQYF. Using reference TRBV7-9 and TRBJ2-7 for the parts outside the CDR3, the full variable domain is DTGVSQNPRHKITKRGQNVTFRCDPISEHNRLYWYRQTLGQGPEFLTYFQNEAQLEKSRLLSDRFSAERPKGSFSTLEIQRTEQGDSAMYLCASSLEGGSNEQYFGPGTRLTVT.

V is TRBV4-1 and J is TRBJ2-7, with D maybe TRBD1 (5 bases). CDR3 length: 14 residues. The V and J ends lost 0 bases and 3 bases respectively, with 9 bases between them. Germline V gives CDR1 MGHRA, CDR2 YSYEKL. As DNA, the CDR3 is TGCGCCAGCAGCCAAGACAGGGTTCTCTACGAGCAGTACTTC. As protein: CASSQDRVLYEQYF.

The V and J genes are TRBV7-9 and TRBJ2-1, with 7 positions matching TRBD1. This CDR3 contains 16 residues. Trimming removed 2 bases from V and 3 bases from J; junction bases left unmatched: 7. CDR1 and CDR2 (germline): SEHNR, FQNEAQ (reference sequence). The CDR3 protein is CASSLFATGFYNEQFF. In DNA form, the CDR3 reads TGTGCCAGCAGCTTATTTGCGACAGGGTTCTACAATGAGCAGTTCTTC.

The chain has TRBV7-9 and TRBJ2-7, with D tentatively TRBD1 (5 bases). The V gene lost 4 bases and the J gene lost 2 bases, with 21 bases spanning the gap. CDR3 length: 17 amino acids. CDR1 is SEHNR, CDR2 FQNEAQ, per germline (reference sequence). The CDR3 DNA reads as TGTGCCAGCAGCTCTACCTTAGCAGGGAATCTACCCTACGAGCAGTACTTC. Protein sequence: CASSSTLAGNLPYEQYF.

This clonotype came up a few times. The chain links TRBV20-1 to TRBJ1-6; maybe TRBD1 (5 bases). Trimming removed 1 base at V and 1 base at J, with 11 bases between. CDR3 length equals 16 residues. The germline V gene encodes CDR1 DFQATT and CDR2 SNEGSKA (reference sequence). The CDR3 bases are TGCAGTGCTAGAGGGCAGGGAGTGTCCTATAATTCACCCCTCCACTTT. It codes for CSARGQGVSYNSPLHF.

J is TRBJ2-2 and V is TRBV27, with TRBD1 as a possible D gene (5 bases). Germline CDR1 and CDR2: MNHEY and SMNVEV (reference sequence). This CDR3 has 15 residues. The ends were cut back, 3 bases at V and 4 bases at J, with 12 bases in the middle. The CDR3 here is CASSFWQGGTGELFF. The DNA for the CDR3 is TGTGCCAGCAGTTTTTGGCAGGGTGGCACCGGGGAGCTGTTTTTT.

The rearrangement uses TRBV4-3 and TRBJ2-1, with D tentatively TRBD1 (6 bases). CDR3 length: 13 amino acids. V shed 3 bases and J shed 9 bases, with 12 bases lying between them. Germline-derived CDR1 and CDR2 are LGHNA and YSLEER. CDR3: CASSQQLGGEQFF. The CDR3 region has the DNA TGCGCCAGCAGCCAGCAACTAGGGGGTGAGCAGTTCTTC.

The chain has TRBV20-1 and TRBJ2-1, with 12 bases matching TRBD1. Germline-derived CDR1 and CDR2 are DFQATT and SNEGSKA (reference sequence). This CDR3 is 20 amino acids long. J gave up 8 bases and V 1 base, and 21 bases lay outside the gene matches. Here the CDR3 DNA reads TGCAGTGCTAGAGCCCTTCCGGGACAGGGGGCTTCTGTTAATATCTATGAGCAGTTCTTC. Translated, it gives CSARALPGQGASVNIYEQFF.

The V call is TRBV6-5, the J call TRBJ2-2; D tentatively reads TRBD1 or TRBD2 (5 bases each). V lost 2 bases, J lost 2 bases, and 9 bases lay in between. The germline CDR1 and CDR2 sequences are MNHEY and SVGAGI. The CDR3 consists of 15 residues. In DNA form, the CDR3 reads TGTGCCAGCAGTTACGACGGGACCAACACCGGGGAGCTGTTTTTT. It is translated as CASSYDGTNTGELFF.

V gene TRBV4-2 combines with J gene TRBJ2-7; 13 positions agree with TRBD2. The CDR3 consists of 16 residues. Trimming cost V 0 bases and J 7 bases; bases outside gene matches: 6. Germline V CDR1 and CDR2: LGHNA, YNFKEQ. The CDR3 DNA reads TGTGCCAGCAGCCAAGATGTACTAGCGGGAGGGAGGGAGCAGTACTTC. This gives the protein CASSQDVLAGGREQYF.

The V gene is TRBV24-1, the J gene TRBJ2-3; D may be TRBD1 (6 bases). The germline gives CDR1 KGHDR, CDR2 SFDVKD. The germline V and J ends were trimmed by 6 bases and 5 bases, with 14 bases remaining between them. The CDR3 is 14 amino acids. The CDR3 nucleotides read TGTGCCACCAGTAAAACAGGGATGATAGATACGCAGTATTTT. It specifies CATSKTGMIDTQYF.

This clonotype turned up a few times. This CDR3 is CSASGGSGANVLTF. DNA of the CDR3: TGCAGTGCCTCGGGGGGCAGCGGGGCCAACGTCCTGACTTTC. The rearrangement joins TRBV20-1 to TRBJ2-6; D is possibly TRBD2 (7 bases). V was trimmed by 6 bases and J by 4 bases, leaving 13 bases between them. The length of the CDR3 is 14 residues. Germline loops: CDR1 DFQATT, CDR2 SNEGSKA (reference sequence).

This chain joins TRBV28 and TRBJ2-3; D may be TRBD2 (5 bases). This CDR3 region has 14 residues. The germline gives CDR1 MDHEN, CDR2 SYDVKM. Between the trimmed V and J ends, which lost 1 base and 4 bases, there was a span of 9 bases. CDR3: CASSLSRGPDTQYF. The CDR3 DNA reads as TGTGCCAGCAGTTTATCCCGCGGGCCAGATACGCAGTATTTT.

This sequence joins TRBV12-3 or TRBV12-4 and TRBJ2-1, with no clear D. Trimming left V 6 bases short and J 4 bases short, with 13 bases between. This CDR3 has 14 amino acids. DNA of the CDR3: TGTGCCAGCAGAACCGGACCTGGATACAATGAGCAGTTCTTC. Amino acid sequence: CASRTGPGYNEQFF.

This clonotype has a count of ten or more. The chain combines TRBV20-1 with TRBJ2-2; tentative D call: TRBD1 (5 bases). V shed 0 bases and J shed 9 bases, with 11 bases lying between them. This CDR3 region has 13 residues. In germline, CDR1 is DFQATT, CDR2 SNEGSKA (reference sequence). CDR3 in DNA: TGCAGTGCTAGAGATGGGGCCCGATGGGAGCTGTTTTTT. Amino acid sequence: CSARDGARWELFF.

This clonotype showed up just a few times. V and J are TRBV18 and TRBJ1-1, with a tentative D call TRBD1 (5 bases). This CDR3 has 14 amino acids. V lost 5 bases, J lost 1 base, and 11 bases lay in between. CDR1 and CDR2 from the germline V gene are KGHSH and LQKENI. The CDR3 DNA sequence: TGTGCCAGCTCAGAAGGGGCAAAGAACACTGAAGCTTTCTTT. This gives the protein CASSEGAKNTEAFF. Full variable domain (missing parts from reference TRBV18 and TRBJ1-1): NAGVMQNPRHLVRRRGQEARLRCSPMKGHSHVYWYRQLPEEGLKFMVYLQKENIIDESGMPKERFSAEFPKEGPSILRIQQVVRGDSAAYFCASSEGAKNTEAFFGQGTRLTVV.

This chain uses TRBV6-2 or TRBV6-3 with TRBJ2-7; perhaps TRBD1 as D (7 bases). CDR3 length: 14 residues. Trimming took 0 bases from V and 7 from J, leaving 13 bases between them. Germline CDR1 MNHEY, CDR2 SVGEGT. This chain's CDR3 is CASSYSRGRDEQYF. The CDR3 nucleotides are TGTGCCAGCAGTTACTCGAGGGGGCGGGATGAGCAGTACTTC.

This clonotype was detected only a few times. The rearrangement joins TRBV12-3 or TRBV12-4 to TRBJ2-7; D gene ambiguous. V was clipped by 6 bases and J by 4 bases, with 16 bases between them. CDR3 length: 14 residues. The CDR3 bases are TGTGCCAGCAGCCCAGGCCCCCTAGGGTACGAGCAGTACTTC. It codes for CASSPGPLGYEQYF.

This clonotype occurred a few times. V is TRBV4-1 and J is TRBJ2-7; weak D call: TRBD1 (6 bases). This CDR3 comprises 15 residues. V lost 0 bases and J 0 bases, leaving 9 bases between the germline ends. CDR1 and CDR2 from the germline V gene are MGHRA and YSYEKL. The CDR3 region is CASSQEGHSSYEQYF. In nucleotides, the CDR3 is TGCGCCAGCAGCCAAGAGGGACATAGCTCCTACGAGCAGTACTTC.

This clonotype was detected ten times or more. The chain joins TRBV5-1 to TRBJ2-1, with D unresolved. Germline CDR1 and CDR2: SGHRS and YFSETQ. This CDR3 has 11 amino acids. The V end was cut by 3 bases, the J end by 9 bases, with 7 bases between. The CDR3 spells CASSSLIEQFF. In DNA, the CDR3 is TGCGCCAGCAGCTCCCTCATTGAGCAGTTCTTC.